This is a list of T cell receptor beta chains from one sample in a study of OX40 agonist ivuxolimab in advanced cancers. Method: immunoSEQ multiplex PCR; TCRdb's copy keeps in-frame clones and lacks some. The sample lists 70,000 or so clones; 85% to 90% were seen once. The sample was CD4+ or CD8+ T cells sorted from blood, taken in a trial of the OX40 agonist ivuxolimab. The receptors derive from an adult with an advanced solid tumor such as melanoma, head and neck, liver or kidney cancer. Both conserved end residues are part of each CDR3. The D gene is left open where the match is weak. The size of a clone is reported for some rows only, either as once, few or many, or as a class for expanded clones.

CASSSKVVRQRTEAFF,TGTGCCAGCAGTTCTAAGGTTGTAAGGCAGAGAACGGAAGCTTTCTTT,TRBV11-1,TRBJ1-1,NA,NA
CASSPQGGHQPQHF,TGTGCCAGCAGCCCACAGGGGGGGCATCAGCCCCAGCATTTT,TRBV27,TRBJ1-5,TRBD1,NA
CASSWRDNYEQYF,TGCGCCAGCAGCTGGCGGGACAACTACGAGCAGTACTTC,TRBV5-1,TRBJ2-7,NA,once
CASSRQPEIPEAFF,TGTGCCAGTTCTAGACAGCCCGAGATCCCTGAAGCTTTCTTT,TRBV27,TRBJ1-1,NA,NA
CASGFGQPNTGELFF,TGTGCTAGTGGTTTTGGACAGCCTAACACCGGGGAGCTGTTTTTT,TRBV12-5,TRBJ2-2,NA,NA
CATRGLAEYNEQFF,TGTGCCACCAGAGGGCTAGCGGAATACAATGAGCAGTTCTTC,TRBV10-3,TRBJ2-1,TRBD2,NA
CASSVYSGDTYDSNEQFF,TGTGCCAGCAGCGTATATAGCGGGGATACCTACGACTCGAATGAGCAGTTCTTC,TRBV9,TRBJ2-1,TRBD2,NA
CSVVWTANTEAFF,TGCAGCGTTGTATGGACAGCGAACACTGAAGCTTTCTTT,TRBV29-1,TRBJ1-1,NA,NA
CASSPDRWGNTIYF,TGTGCCAGCAGCCCGGACAGGTGGGGGAACACCATATATTTT,TRBV5-4,TRBJ1-3,TRBD1,NA
CASSQTGYTEAFF,TGCGCCAGCAGCCAGACCGGATACACTGAAGCTTTCTTT,TRBV5-1,TRBJ1-1,NA,NA